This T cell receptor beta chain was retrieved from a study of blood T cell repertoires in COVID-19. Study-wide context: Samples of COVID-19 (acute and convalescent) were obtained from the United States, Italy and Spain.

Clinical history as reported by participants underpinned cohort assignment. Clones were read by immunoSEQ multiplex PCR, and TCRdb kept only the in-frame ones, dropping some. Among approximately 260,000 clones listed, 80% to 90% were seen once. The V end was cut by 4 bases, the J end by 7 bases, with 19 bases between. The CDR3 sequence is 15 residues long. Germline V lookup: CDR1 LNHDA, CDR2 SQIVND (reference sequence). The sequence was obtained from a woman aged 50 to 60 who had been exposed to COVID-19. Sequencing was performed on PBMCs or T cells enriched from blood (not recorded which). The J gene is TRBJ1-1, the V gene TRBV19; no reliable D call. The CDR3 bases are TGTGCCAGTAGTACACGGGTGGCAGGACGGGGTGAAGCTTTCTTT. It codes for CASSTRVAGRGEAFF. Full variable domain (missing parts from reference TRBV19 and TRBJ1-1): DGGITQSPKYLFRKEGQNVTLSCEQNLNHDAMYWYRQDPGQGLRLIYYSQIVNDFQKGDIAEGYSVSREKKESFPLTVTSAQKNPTAFYLCASSTRVAGRGEAFFGQGTRLTVV.